Listed below are T cell receptor beta chains from one sample, sequenced in a study of OX40 agonist ivuxolimab in advanced cancers. Clones were read by immunoSEQ multiplex PCR, and TCRdb kept only the in-frame ones, dropping some. The sample shows about 75,000 clones, about 88% of them seen only once. Sequenced material: CD4+ or CD8+ T cells sorted from blood, taken in a trial of the OX40 agonist ivuxolimab. Receptors were obtained from an adult with an advanced solid tumor such as melanoma, head and neck, liver or kidney cancer. The CDR3 runs from the conserved cysteine through the conserved F or W. Each record gives: J gene, D gene, V gene, clone size, CDR3 protein, CDR3 DNA. The D gene is left open where the match is weak. Expanded clones are given a class, and other clones once, few, many or no size at all.

TRBJ1-6 | TRBD1 | TRBV27 | . | CASRRRTGESPLHF | TGTGCCAGCAGGAGACGGACAGGGGAATCACCCCTCCACTTT
TRBJ2-7 | TRBD1 | TRBV6-1 | . | CASSPPGQATYEQYF | TGTGCCAGCAGTCCCCCGGGACAGGCTACCTACGAGCAGTACTTC
TRBJ2-1 | TRBD1 | TRBV5-5 | . | CASSLGSSGDRDEQFF | TGTGCCAGCAGCTTGGGATCCAGCGGGGACAGGGATGAGCAGTTCTTC
TRBJ2-3 | . | TRBV18 | . | CASSPPPLSGRTDTQYF | TGTGCCAGCTCACCACCCCCCCTCAGCGGGCGCACAGATACGCAGTATTTT
TRBJ2-5 | . | TRBV5-1 | . | CASSLFSQGFETQYF | TGCGCCAGCAGCTTGTTTAGCCAGGGTTTTGAGACCCAGTACTTC
TRBJ2-5 | TRBD2 | TRBV5-4 | . | CASSLGGGAQETQYF | TGTGCCAGCAGCTTGGGCGGGGGGGCCCAAGAGACCCAGTACTTC
TRBJ2-2 | . | TRBV7-8 | . | CASSLSRATGELFF | TGTGCCAGCAGCTTAAGTCGAGCCACCGGGGAGCTGTTTTTT
TRBJ1-1 | . | TRBV28 | . | CASSRQVMNTEAFF | TGTGCCAGCAGTAGACAAGTCATGAACACTGAAGCTTTCTTT
TRBJ2-1 | TRBD2 | TRBV5-1 | . | CASSLGTSDEQFF | TGCGCCAGCAGCTTAGGGACTAGCGATGAGCAGTTCTTC
TRBJ2-2 | TRBD1 | TRBV10-3 | . | CAITETGTGNTGELFF | TGTGCCATCACTGAAACCGGGACAGGGAACACCGGGGAGCTGTTTTTT
TRBJ1-3 | . | TRBV4-3 | . | CASSQGGASGNTIYF | TGCGCCAGCAGCCAAGGTGGGGCCTCTGGAAACACCATATATTTT
TRBJ1-6 | TRBD1 | TRBV7-9 | . | CASRDKTGTENSPLHF | TGTGCCAGCAGAGATAAAACCGGGACAGAGAATTCACCCCTCCACTTT
TRBJ1-6 | TRBD1 | TRBV19 | . | CASSIDGTGRNSPLHF | TGTGCCAGTAGTATAGACGGGACAGGGCGAAATTCACCCCTCCACTTT
TRBJ2-3 | TRBD2 | TRBV10-3 | . | CATGTSGSGGTDTQYF | TGTGCCACCGGGACTAGCGGGAGTGGCGGCACAGATACGCAGTATTTT
TRBJ2-7 | TRBD1 | TRBV15 | . | CATSRAGPGQGGSRGEQYF | TGTGCCACCAGCAGAGCGGGGCCCGGACAGGGTGGCTCGAGGGGCGAGCAGTACTTC
TRBJ1-6 | TRBD1 | TRBV6-5 | . | CASSYSTGMAGSPLHF | TGTGCCAGCAGTTACTCGACAGGGATGGCTGGATCACCCCTCCACTTT
TRBJ2-5 | TRBD1 | TRBV5-1 | once | CASSLGGTGDSGTQYF | TGCGCCAGCAGCTTGGGAGGGACAGGGGATTCGGGGACCCAGTACTTC
TRBJ2-5 | . | TRBV18 | . | CASSPVGEAQYF | TGTGCCAGCTCACCGGTCGGAGAGGCCCAGTACTTC
TRBJ1-3 | . | TRBV4-1 | . | CASRQPTGQDSGNTIYF | TGCGCCAGCAGACAACCTACAGGGCAAGACTCTGGAAACACCATATATTTT
TRBJ1-4 | TRBD1 | TRBV28 | . | CASSTGTVQYEKLFF | TGTGCCAGCAGTACCGGGACAGTGCAGTATGAAAAACTGTTTTTT
TRBJ1-3 | . | TRBV14 | . | CASSRMGVTGNTIYF | TGTGCCAGCAGCCGAATGGGGGTCACTGGAAACACCATATATTTT
TRBJ2-5 | . | TRBV5-6 | . | CASSTTRGETQYF | TGTGCCAGCAGCACGACACGGGGGGAGACCCAGTACTTC
TRBJ2-7 | . | TRBV5-4 | . | CASSLFGVGTPDEQYF | TGTGCCAGCAGCCTGTTTGGGGTCGGAACGCCCGACGAGCAGTACTTC
TRBJ2-7 | TRBD2 | TRBV7-2 | . | CASSTGLGFYEQYF | TGTGCCAGCAGCACCGGACTAGGTTTCTACGAGCAGTACTTC
TRBJ2-7 | . | TRBV12-1 | . | CASSSPYEQYF | TGTGCCAGCAGCAGCCCCTACGAGCAGTACTTC
TRBJ1-2 | TRBD1 | TRBV28 | once | CASSSGTGLGSGYTF | TGTGCCAGCAGTTCCGGGACAGGCCTTGGATCTGGCTACACCTTC
TRBJ2-7 | . | TRBV4-1 | . | CASSQPLGRNREGYEQYF | TGCGCCAGCAGCCAGCCCTTGGGCCGAAACAGGGAAGGTTACGAGCAGTACTTC
TRBJ2-2 | . | TRBV10-3 | . | CAISDPQGRNTGELFF | TGTGCCATCAGTGACCCCCAGGGGAGGAACACCGGGGAGCTGTTTTTT
TRBJ1-4 | TRBD1 | TRBV9 | . | CASSTRQGTNEKLFF | TGTGCCAGCAGCACCCGACAGGGGACTAATGAAAAACTGTTTTTT